What follows are 26 T cell receptor beta chains derived from one specimen sequenced in a study of graft-versus-host responses after intestinal transplantation. Clones were sequenced by immunoSEQ multiplex PCR, and TCRdb holds only the in-frame ones, with some missing. The sample contains about 14,000 clones, around 95% of which appear only once. Sequenced here: PBMCs, sampled 9 days after transplant. These receptors were taken from a human patient who received an intestinal transplant, so some T cells may come from the graft donor.

V and J are TRBV7-8 and TRBJ1-5; TRBD1 matches at 8 bases. CDR3 length: 16 residues. V lost 6 bases to trimming and J lost 0 bases; unmatched junction nucleotides: 7. The germline V gene has CDR1 SGHVS and CDR2 FQNEAQ. For the CDR3, the DNA is TGTGCCAGCAGTCGACCAACAGGGGGTAGCAATCAGCCCCAGCATTTT. As protein: CASSRPTGGSNQPQHF.

The genes are TRBV6-1 and TRBJ2-4; tentatively, D is TRBD2 (6 bases). V was trimmed by 7 bases and J by 10 bases, leaving 23 bases between them. This CDR3 spans 15 amino acids. Germline V gene data show CDR1 as MNHNS and CDR2 as SASEGT. CDR3 nucleotide sequence: TGTGCCAGCAAAAACCGGCAAACAGTGGGAGGAATTCAGTACTTC. Protein product: CASKNRQTVGGIQYF.

This chain uses TRBV25-1 with TRBJ2-7; tentative D call: TRBD2 (6 bases). The germline gives CDR1 MGHDK, CDR2 SYGVNS. This CDR3 is 14 amino acids long. Trimming took 6 bases from V and 3 from J, leaving 15 bases between them. In nucleotides, the CDR3 is TGTGCCAGCAGGCCTCCGGGACTGAGCTACGAGCAGTACTTC. Translating it yields CASRPPGLSYEQYF.

The V call is TRBV2, the J call TRBJ1-5, with 9 bases identical to TRBD1. The CDR3 runs to 15 residues. Germline lookup yields CDR1 SNHLY and CDR2 FYNNEI. Unmatched junction bases numbered 9, after V lost 4 bases and J lost 8 bases. The CDR3 DNA reads as TGTGCCAGCAGTGGGAGGGACAGGGCAACAAAGCCCCAGCATTTT. Translation: CASSGRDRATKPQHF.

The J gene is TRBJ2-1, the V gene TRBV29-1; tentative D call: TRBD1 (5 bases). Germline CDR1 is SQVTM and CDR2 is ANQGSEA. CDR3 size: 15 residues. Trimming took 7 bases from V and 0 from J, leaving 16 bases between them. CDR3 amino acids: CSARELSSSYNEQFF. The CDR3, as DNA: TGCAGCGCCAGGGAATTGTCGAGCTCCTACAATGAGCAGTTCTTC.

This chain connects TRBV2 to TRBJ2-1, with 9 bases identical to TRBD2. Trimming cost V 3 bases and J 7 bases; bases outside gene matches: 4. This CDR3 has 14 amino acids. Germline V lookup: CDR1 SNHLY, CDR2 FYNNEI. As DNA, the CDR3 is TGTGCCAGCAGTGACCGGCGGGAGGGGAATGAGCAGTTCTTC. This sequence encodes CASSDRREGNEQFF.

The chain has TRBV2 and TRBJ1-2; a possible D gene is TRBD1 (5 bases). CDR1 SNHLY and CDR2 FYNNEI come from the germline V gene. V lost 8 bases and J 4 bases, leaving 11 bases between the germline ends. This CDR3 has 12 amino acids. In nucleotides, the CDR3 is TGTGCCAGCGGGGACGGAGGCTATGGCTACACCTTC. It specifies CASGDGGYGYTF.

The chain combines TRBV4-2 with TRBJ1-2; D remains unclear. CDR1 is LGHNA, CDR2 YNFKEQ, per germline. The CDR3 extends over 10 amino acids. The ends were cut back, 0 bases at V and 7 bases at J, with 0 bases in the middle. CDR3 sequence: CASSQDGYTF. In DNA form, the CDR3 reads TGTGCCAGCAGCCAAGATGGCTACACCTTC.

The chain has TRBV7-8 and TRBJ2-1; weak D call: TRBD2 (5 bases). Germline assignment: CDR1 SGHVS and CDR2 FQNEAQ. Trimming left V 7 bases short and J 16 bases short, with 20 bases between. CDR3 size: 12 residues. The CDR3, as DNA: TGTGCCAGCACCATGGACCGGGAAGGAGCCTTCTTC. It translates to CASTMDREGAFF.

This sequence joins TRBV10-3 and TRBJ2-7; 9 bases fit TRBD2. There are 14 residues in the CDR3. J was trimmed by 4 bases and V by 4 bases; bases with no gene match: 5. CDR1 is ENHRY, CDR2 SYGVKD, per germline. The CDR3 coding sequence is TGTGCCATCAGTGGGGGGACTAGCTTATACGAGCAGTACTTC. It specifies CAISGGTSLYEQYF.

The chain uses TRBV7-2 and TRBJ2-7, with D hard to call. This CDR3 is built from 13 residues. V was clipped by 0 bases and J by 2 bases, with 5 bases between them. The V gene's germline CDR1 is SGHTA and CDR2 FQGNSA. CDR3 loop: CASSLALTYEQYF. The CDR3 region has the DNA TGTGCCAGCAGCTTAGCGTTGACCTACGAGCAGTACTTC.

The V gene is TRBV7-9, the J gene TRBJ2-2, with 8 bases matching TRBD1. CDR1 is SEHNR, CDR2 FQNEAQ, per germline (reference sequence). V lost 5 bases, J lost 3 bases, and 11 bases stayed unmatched. The CDR3 loop spans 17 amino acids. CDR3: CASSPKLGQEHTGELFF. CDR3 DNA: TGTGCCAGCAGCCCGAAGCTGGGACAGGAACACACCGGGGAGCTGTTTTTT.

V gene TRBV27 combines with J gene TRBJ1-2; the D gene is possibly TRBD1 (6 bases). Germline loops: CDR1 MNHEY, CDR2 SMNVEV (reference sequence). CDR3 length: 14 amino acids. V gave up 2 bases and J gave up 4 bases, with 11 bases separating them. CDR3 coding DNA: TGTGCCAGCAGTTTAAGCGGCAGGGGCTATGGCTACACCTTC. Translating it yields CASSLSGRGYGYTF.

The chain joins TRBV5-5 to TRBJ2-5; weak D call: TRBD1 (6 bases). This CDR3 is built from 14 residues. V lost 4 bases and J lost 2, with 12 bases in between. Germline V lookup: CDR1 SGHKS, CDR2 YYEKEE (reference sequence). The CDR3 here is CASSPSRGQETQYF. DNA of the CDR3: TGTGCCAGCAGCCCTAGCAGGGGACAAGAGACCCAGTACTTC. Full variable domain (rest looked up from reference TRBV5-5 and TRBJ2-5): DAGVTQSPTHLIKTRGQQVTLRCSPISGHKSVSWYQQVLGQGPQFIFQYYEKEERGRGNFPDRFSARQFPNYSSELNVNALLLGDSALYLCASSPSRGQETQYFGPGTRLLVL.

The chain carries TRBV28 and TRBJ2-6; TRBD1 matches 9 bases. Germline values: CDR1 MDHEN, CDR2 SYDVKM. J gave up 1 base and V 4 bases, and 11 bases lay outside the gene matches. The length of the CDR3 is 19 residues. CDR3 bases: TGTGCCAGCAGTTATCCTTCGGGACAGGGAAGTTCTGGGGCCAACGTCCTGACTTTC. Its translation: CASSYPSGQGSSGANVLTF.

The chain recombines TRBV27 with TRBJ1-2; the D gene is possibly TRBD1 (5 bases). V was clipped by 0 bases and J by 6 bases, with 8 bases between them. The CDR3 runs 13 residues. Germline assignment: CDR1 MNHEY and CDR2 SMNVEV (reference sequence). The CDR3 loop is CASSLSGGDGYTF. Here the CDR3 DNA reads TGTGCCAGCAGTTTATCCGGGGGGGATGGCTACACCTTC.

The rearrangement links TRBV5-6 to TRBJ2-5; a weak D match, TRBD1 (5 bases). V lost 0 bases, J lost 3 bases, and 6 bases lay in between. Germline CDR1 and CDR2: SGHDT and YYEEEE. The CDR3 sequence is 13 residues long. CDR3 sequence (DNA): TGTGCCAGCAGCTTGGTAGGGGAAGAGACCCAGTACTTC. Protein: CASSLVGEETQYF.

This rearrangement joins TRBV6-5 to TRBJ1-5; D is unresolved. V dropped 6 bases and J dropped 0 bases, with 9 bases sitting between them. There are 14 residues in the CDR3. Germline values: CDR1 MNHEY, CDR2 SVGAGI. CDR3 coding DNA: TGTGCCAGCAGCTCTGTTTATAGCAATCAGCCCCAGCATTTT. Translation: CASSSVYSNQPQHF.

This clone showed up just once. One end of the junction does not line up with germline, which may come from a read error. The gene calls are TRBV27 and TRBJ2-5; possible D gene TRBD2, 5 bases. The CDR3 length is 16 residues. Germline V lookup: CDR1 MNHEY, CDR2 SMNVEV (reference sequence). The CDR3 is CASTLSSSLAGQTQYF. Written as DNA, the CDR3 is TGTGCCAGCACTTTATCTTCTAGTCTAGCTGGCCAGACCCAGTACTTC.

The gene calls are TRBV6-1 and TRBJ2-2; 11 bases match TRBD2. The CDR3 consists of 15 residues. Germline CDR1 and CDR2: MNHNS and SASEGT. V was pared by 5 bases and J by 6 bases, with 5 bases of the junction left unmatched. CDR3 sequence reads: CASSLLAGEAGELFF. The CDR3 DNA sequence: TGTGCCAGCAGTTTACTAGCGGGAGAGGCCGGGGAGCTGTTTTTT.

This chain joins TRBV27 and TRBJ1-1, with a possible D match to TRBD1 (5 bases). V shed 2 bases and J shed 4 bases, with 8 bases lying between them. The CDR3 extends over 13 amino acids. The germline V gene has CDR1 MNHEY and CDR2 SMNVEV (reference sequence). CDR3 in DNA: TGTGCCAGCAGTTTAGTGAGGGGCACTGAAGCTTTCTTT. Encoded protein: CASSLVRGTEAFF.

This clone has just one count. Its ends do not fully match the called genes, so a read error is possible. CDR3 DNA: TGTGCCAGCAGCATAGCGGGAGGGTACAATGAGCAGTTCTTC. It is translated as CASSIAGGYNEQFF. This sequence joins TRBV7-6 and TRBJ2-1; TRBD2 aligns across 11 bases. Germline CDR1 is SGHVS and CDR2 is FNYEAQ. The CDR3 sequence is 14 residues long.

This chain joins TRBV29-1 and TRBJ1-2; D unresolved. The V end lost 4 bases, the J end lost 6 bases, and 6 bases lay between the germline ends. Germline lookup yields CDR1 SQVTM and CDR2 ANQGSEA. The CDR3 is 10 residues long. As DNA, the CDR3 is TGCAGCGTTGGGCAGGATGGCTACACCTTC. Translation gives CSVGQDGYTF.

The CDR3 is CASSLDQLNTEAFF. CDR3 DNA sequence: TGTGCCAGCAGCTTAGATCAACTGAACACTGAAGCTTTCTTT. This chain links TRBV11-3 with TRBJ1-1, with unresolved D. The CDR3 length is 14 residues. The V end was cut by 0 bases, the J end by 0 bases, with 5 bases between. Germline V gives CDR1 SGHNT, CDR2 YENEEA.

The CDR3, as DNA: TGTGCCAGCAGCTTACTAGCGGGAGACCGCTACGAGCAGTACTTC. This codes for CASSLLAGDRYEQYF. The V call is TRBV2, the J call TRBJ2-7; 11 nucleotides match TRBD2. This CDR3 region has 15 residues. Germline assignment: CDR1 SNHLY and CDR2 FYNNEI. J gave up 3 bases and V 6 bases, and 7 bases lay outside the gene matches.

This chain joins TRBV6-1 and TRBJ2-1; TRBD1 matches 7 bases. Germline V gene lookup returns CDR1 MNHNS and CDR2 SASEGT. V dropped 6 bases and J dropped 7; count of bases not matched to a gene: 12. The length of the CDR3 is 15 residues. CDR3 loop: CASRDRIESRNEQFF. The CDR3, as DNA: TGTGCCAGCAGGGACAGGATCGAGTCTCGGAATGAGCAGTTCTTC.